This entry lists 12 T cell receptor beta chains sequenced from one sample in a study of blood T cell repertoires in COVID-19. Profiling relied on immunoSEQ multiplex PCR, and the TCRdb table lists in-frame clones only, not all of them. The table shows some 200,000 clones, with approximately 84% occurring only once. The specimen was PBMCs or T cells enriched from blood (not recorded which). The source of these receptors is a man in his forties who had recovered from COVID-19.

This clone appeared a single time. In DNA form, the CDR3 reads TGTGCCAGCAGACAGGACAGCAGCTCTGGAAACACCATATATTTT. This sequence encodes CASRQDSSSGNTIYF. This sequence joins TRBV6-5 and TRBJ1-3; D perhaps matches TRBD1 (6 bases). Trimming pared 6 bases from V and 0 bases from J, leaving 12 bases between. Germline V CDR1 and CDR2: MNHEY, SVGAGI. The CDR3 runs 15 residues.

The chain is built from TRBV6-2 or TRBV6-3 and TRBJ1-5; D is unclear. This CDR3 has 16 residues. V shed 0 bases and J shed 3 bases, with 12 bases lying between them. Looked up from germline, CDR1 is MNHEY and CDR2 is SVGEGT. The CDR3 region is CASSYSRTGNNQPQHF. DNA of the CDR3: TGTGCCAGCAGTTACTCAAGGACCGGGAACAATCAGCCCCAGCATTTT.

The V call is TRBV30, the J call TRBJ1-4; D may be TRBD1 (6 bases). Trimming removed 3 bases from V and 7 bases from J, with 15 bases in between. The germline CDR1 and CDR2 sequences are GTSNPN and SVGIG (reference sequence). The CDR3 has 14 amino acids. The CDR3 region has the DNA TGTGCCTGGAGCACGAGGTTAGGGGGTGAAAAACTGTTTTTT. Translation: CAWSTRLGGEKLFF.

This chain connects TRBV10-3 to TRBJ1-4, with D unclear. With 6 bases removed from V and 4 bases from J, the gap between germline ends came to 15 bases. Germline assignment: CDR1 ENHRY and CDR2 SYGVKD. This CDR3 contains 15 residues. The CDR3 bases are TGTGCCATCAGCCCTTCGATAGAGCGTAATGAAAAACTGTTTTTT. Translated, it gives CAISPSIERNEKLFF.

V usage is TRBV11-2 and J usage is TRBJ2-7; 12 nucleotides line up with TRBD2. The V segment lost 0 bases and the J segment 0 bases; nucleotides outside the gene matches: 3. The CDR3 covers 17 residues. The V gene's germline CDR1 is SGHAT and CDR2 FQNNGV. In DNA form, the CDR3 reads TGTGCCAGCAGCTTAGAGACTAGCGGGGGAAGCTCCTACGAGCAGTACTTC. Its translation: CASSLETSGGSSYEQYF.

The chain links TRBV18 to TRBJ1-6; D may be TRBD1 (6 bases). CDR1 is KGHSH and CDR2 is LQKENI in the germline V gene. Trimming took 8 bases from V and 9 from J, leaving 20 bases between them. The CDR3 is made up of 15 amino acids. The CDR3: CASTSQDSQSSPLHF. In DNA form, the CDR3 reads TGTGCCAGCACCTCCCAGGACAGCCAAAGTTCACCCCTCCACTTT.

The genes are TRBV11-2 and TRBJ1-1; D is unclear. Trimming cost V 5 bases and J 1 base, with 14 bases left between them. Germline V lookup: CDR1 SGHAT, CDR2 FQNNGV. The CDR3 extends over 15 amino acids. CDR3 amino acids: CASSRRLIGNTEAFF. The DNA of the CDR3 is TGTGCCAGCAGCCGTCGCCTCATCGGGAACACTGAAGCTTTCTTT.

V usage is TRBV5-6 and J usage is TRBJ2-7; 7 nucleotides agree with TRBD1. CDR3 length: 14 residues. The germline V gene has CDR1 SGHDT and CDR2 YYEEEE. The V segment lost 1 base and the J segment 4 bases; nucleotides outside the gene matches: 5. In DNA, the CDR3 is TGTGCCAGCAGCTTGACGCAGGGGGTGTACGAGCAGTACTTC. It encodes CASSLTQGVYEQYF.

This clone has more than one count but fewer than ten. The V gene is TRBV4-1, the J gene TRBJ1-2; D is unresolved. The V end lost 1 base, the J end lost 8 bases, and 11 bases lay between the germline ends. The CDR3 is 13 amino acids. The germline V gene has CDR1 MGHRA and CDR2 YSYEKL. The CDR3 here is CASSQGDRTGYTF. The DNA of the CDR3 is TGCGCCAGCAGCCAAGGCGATCGTACGGGCTACACCTTC.

The V call is TRBV6-4, the J call TRBJ2-1, with 10 bases that match TRBD2. J lost 4 bases, V lost 2 bases, and 5 bases had no gene match. The germline V gene has CDR1 MRHNA and CDR2 SNTAGT. The CDR3 totals 16 residues. In DNA form, the CDR3 reads TGTGCCAGCAGTGACGACTGGACTAGCGGATACAATGAGCAGTTCTTC. It yields the protein CASSDDWTSGYNEQFF.

The gene calls are TRBV21-1 and TRBJ1-4. TRBV21-1 is a known pseudogene. The CDR3 has 16 amino acids. CDR3 DNA: TGTGCCAGCAGCAAAGATCCGGTCCCAACTAATGAAAAACTGTTTTTT. Translated: CASSKDPVPTNEKLFF.

The chain couples TRBV9 to TRBJ1-1, with D possibly TRBD1 on 5 matching bases. The CDR3 loop spans 16 amino acids. Germline lookup yields CDR1 SGDLS and CDR2 YYNGEE. V lost 5 bases to trimming and J lost 0 bases, with 17 bases between them. CDR3 region: CASSDPNGGLNTEAFF. CDR3 sequence (DNA): TGTGCCAGCAGTGATCCTAACGGGGGACTGAACACTGAAGCTTTCTTT.